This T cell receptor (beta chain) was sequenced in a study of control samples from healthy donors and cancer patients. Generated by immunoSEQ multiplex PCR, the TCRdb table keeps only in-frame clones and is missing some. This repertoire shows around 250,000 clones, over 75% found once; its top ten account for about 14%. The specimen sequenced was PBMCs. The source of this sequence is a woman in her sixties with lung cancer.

CDR3 nucleotides: TGTGCCAGTAGCCACTTGGGGTCGGAGCAGTTCTTC. It codes for CASSHLGSEQFF. This chain joins TRBV19 and TRBJ2-1, with D unclear. Trimming took 6 bases from V and 10 from J, leaving 13 bases between them. Germline-derived CDR1 and CDR2 are LNHDA and SQIVND (reference sequence). The CDR3 totals 12 residues.